A selection of T cell receptor beta chains follows, all from one sample in a study of beta chain features in type 1 diabetes. Profiling relied on immunoSEQ multiplex PCR, and the TCRdb table lists in-frame clones only, not all of them. The repertoire has 400,000 or so clones, around 13% of them found once; the top ten carry 0.008% to 0.011%. Sequencing input: naive CD4+ T cells from blood. The source is a woman between 18 and 29 years old with type 1 diabetes. CDR3s include the opening cysteine and the closing phenylalanine or tryptophan. The D gene is left open where the match is weak. Only some rows state a clone size, as once, few, many or a class for expanded clones.

d_call: NA
v_call: TRBV10-3
clone_size: NA
j_call: TRBJ2-5
cdr3_aa: CAISPGETQYF
cdr3_nt: TGTGCCATCAGCCCGGGGGAGACCCAGTACTTC

d_call: NA
v_call: TRBV2
clone_size: few
j_call: TRBJ2-5
cdr3_aa: CASRVSEETQYF
cdr3_nt: TGTGCCAGCAGGGTCTCTGAGGAGACCCAGTACTTC

d_call: NA
v_call: TRBV5-1
clone_size: few
j_call: TRBJ2-7
cdr3_aa: CASSLTSSRMHEQYF
cdr3_nt: TGCGCCAGCAGCTTAACTAGTTCTCGGATGCACGAGCAGTACTTC

d_call: NA
v_call: TRBV6-5
clone_size: NA
j_call: TRBJ2-1
cdr3_aa: CASSYRGASYNEQFF
cdr3_nt: TGTGCCAGCAGTTACCGCGGGGCCTCCTACAATGAGCAGTTCTTC

d_call: TRBD2
v_call: TRBV7-6
clone_size: few
j_call: TRBJ2-1
cdr3_aa: CASSLAYGTSGNNEQFF
cdr3_nt: TGTGCCAGCAGCTTAGCGTATGGGACTAGCGGGAACAATGAGCAGTTCTTC

d_call: TRBD1
v_call: TRBV28
clone_size: NA
j_call: TRBJ1-1
cdr3_aa: CASLTGDTEAFF
cdr3_nt: TGTGCCAGTTTGACAGGGGACACTGAAGCTTTCTTT

d_call: TRBD2
v_call: TRBV4-3
clone_size: few
j_call: TRBJ2-1
cdr3_aa: CASSAAGGVHNEQFF
cdr3_nt: TGCGCCAGCAGCGCAGCGGGGGGGGTGCACAATGAGCAGTTCTTC

d_call: TRBD1
v_call: TRBV15
clone_size: few
j_call: TRBJ1-2
cdr3_aa: CATSRPGQYYGYTF
cdr3_nt: TGTGCCACCAGCAGGCCGGGACAGTACTATGGCTACACCTTC

d_call: NA
v_call: TRBV6-5
clone_size: NA
j_call: TRBJ2-4
cdr3_aa: CASRPLSGEGNIQYF
cdr3_nt: TGTGCCAGCAGGCCTTTGTCGGGAGAGGGAAACATTCAGTACTTC

d_call: NA
v_call: TRBV9
clone_size: few
j_call: TRBJ1-2
cdr3_aa: CASSVAGDGYTF
cdr3_nt: TGTGCCAGCAGCGTAGCGGGGGATGGCTACACCTTC

d_call: TRBD1
v_call: TRBV9
clone_size: NA
j_call: TRBJ1-2
cdr3_aa: CASSPHPRDRDDGYTF
cdr3_nt: TGTGCCAGCAGCCCCCATCCCCGGGACAGGGACGACGGCTACACCTTC

d_call: TRBD2
v_call: TRBV30
clone_size: few
j_call: TRBJ2-3
cdr3_aa: CAWSGLAVTDTQYF
cdr3_nt: TGTGCCTGGAGTGGACTAGCGGTCACAGATACGCAGTATTTT

d_call: NA
v_call: TRBV12-5
clone_size: few
j_call: TRBJ2-5
cdr3_aa: CASGFPRETQYF
cdr3_nt: TGTGCTAGTGGTTTCCCCCGGGAGACCCAGTACTTC

d_call: NA
v_call: TRBV4-3
clone_size: few
j_call: TRBJ2-2
cdr3_aa: CASSKGGNTGELFF
cdr3_nt: TGCGCCAGCAGTAAGGGAGGAAACACCGGGGAGCTGTTTTTT

d_call: TRBD1
v_call: TRBV2
clone_size: few
j_call: TRBJ1-4
cdr3_aa: CASRGQGATNEKLFF
cdr3_nt: TGTGCCAGCAGGGGACAGGGGGCAACTAATGAAAAACTGTTTTTT

d_call: NA
v_call: TRBV11-2
clone_size: NA
j_call: TRBJ2-7
cdr3_aa: CASSQGSQIYEQYF
cdr3_nt: TGTGCCAGCAGCCAGGGAAGCCAGATCTACGAGCAGTACTTC

d_call: NA
v_call: TRBV2
clone_size: NA
j_call: TRBJ1-2
cdr3_aa: CASSEVWQGNGYTF
cdr3_nt: TGTGCCAGCAGTGAAGTGTGGCAGGGTAATGGCTACACCTTC

d_call: TRBD1
v_call: TRBV7-9
clone_size: NA
j_call: TRBJ2-5
cdr3_aa: CASSLETGETQYF
cdr3_nt: TGTGCCAGCAGCTTGGAGACAGGGGAGACCCAGTACTTC

d_call: NA
v_call: TRBV19
clone_size: few
j_call: TRBJ2-5
cdr3_aa: CASNWGQGETQYF
cdr3_nt: TGTGCCAGTAATTGGGGGCAAGGGGAGACCCAGTACTTC

d_call: NA
v_call: TRBV7-2
clone_size: few
j_call: TRBJ1-2
cdr3_aa: CASSPAGSEGYGYTF
cdr3_nt: TGTGCCAGCAGCCCTGCAGGCTCCGAGGGCTATGGCTACACCTTC

d_call: TRBD2
v_call: TRBV9
clone_size: few
j_call: TRBJ2-1
cdr3_aa: CASSVGIQAGGTYNEQFF
cdr3_nt: TGTGCCAGCAGCGTAGGAATCCAGGCGGGAGGGACCTACAATGAGCAGTTCTTC

d_call: NA
v_call: TRBV5-4
clone_size: few
j_call: TRBJ2-3
cdr3_aa: CASSLVGRLADTQYF
cdr3_nt: TGTGCCAGCAGCTTGGTCGGAAGACTGGCAGATACGCAGTATTTT

d_call: TRBD1
v_call: TRBV7-9
clone_size: NA
j_call: TRBJ2-7
cdr3_aa: CASSEGTGREQYF
cdr3_nt: TGTGCCAGCAGCGAGGGGACAGGGAGGGAGCAGTACTTC

d_call: NA
v_call: TRBV25-1
clone_size: NA
j_call: TRBJ2-5
cdr3_aa: CASSEYPGIEETQYF
cdr3_nt: TGTGCCAGCAGTGAATATCCGGGGATCGAAGAGACCCAGTACTTC

d_call: NA
v_call: TRBV21-1
clone_size: few
j_call: TRBJ2-6
cdr3_aa: CASAKTSKDPGANVLTF
cdr3_nt: TGTGCCAGCGCAAAGACTAGCAAAGACCCTGGGGCCAACGTCCTGACTTTC

d_call: TRBD1
v_call: TRBV15
clone_size: few
j_call: TRBJ1-4
cdr3_aa: CATSRMGQYNEKLFF
cdr3_nt: TGTGCCACCAGCAGAATGGGACAGTATAATGAAAAACTGTTTTTT

d_call: TRBD1
v_call: TRBV7-2
clone_size: few
j_call: TRBJ1-2
cdr3_aa: CASSPGTAVGYTF
cdr3_nt: TGTGCCAGCAGCCCCGGGACAGCGGTGGGCTACACCTTC